What follows are 14 T cell receptor beta chains derived from one specimen sequenced in a study of graft-versus-host responses after intestinal transplantation (dated by TCRdb to the early 2020s). For these receptors, no antigen is known. The method was the immunoSEQ multiplex PCR assay. In TCRdb, the immuneACCESS table is reduced to in-frame sequences with V and J assigned. These tables do not hold every clone; where another copy was compared, an unresolved V gene accounts for under half, and the others remain unexplained. This sample gives roughly 100,000 clones in total; 91% of them show up just once. The ten largest clonotypes hold about 0.18% of the sample. The time point label here, explained by the study, means: cells obtained before transplantation from donor or recipient. Here the sequenced sample was unstimulated CD4+ T cells sorted from spleen or lymph node cells, taken before transplant. The receptors stem from a human donor who was the organ donor for an intestinal transplant.

This chain links TRBV6-5 with TRBJ2-7; 7 nucleotides match TRBD1. CDR3 length: 14 amino acids. V dropped 7 bases and J dropped 6; count of bases not matched to a gene: 12. Germline CDR1 is MNHEY and CDR2 is SVGAGI. The CDR3 nucleotides are TGTGCCAGCAAGAGGACAGGTCTTCGAACCGAGCAGTACTTC. As protein: CASKRTGLRTEQYF.

The chain combines TRBV4-1 with TRBJ2-5, with TRBD1 as a possible D gene (6 bases). Germline values: CDR1 MGHRA, CDR2 YSYEKL. V was cut by 0 bases and J by 0 bases, with 11 bases left in between. The CDR3 extends over 16 amino acids. CDR3 DNA sequence: TGCGCCAGCAGCCAAGAACAGGCAGGGGACCAAGAGACCCAGTACTTC. Amino acid sequence: CASSQEQAGDQETQYF.

This clone occurred once. V is TRBV5-4 and J is TRBJ1-2, with D tentatively TRBD1 (6 bases). Looked up from germline, CDR1 is SGHNT and CDR2 is YYREEE (reference sequence). V lost 2 bases and J lost 4, with 15 bases in between. The CDR3 sequence is 15 residues long. In nucleotides, the CDR3 is TGTGCCAGCAGCTTACAAGGGGGTGGGGGCTATGGCTACACCTTC. The encoded protein is CASSLQGGGGYGYTF.

This chain links TRBV7-9 with TRBJ1-6, with TRBD1 matching over 7 bases. The trim removed 1 base at V and 6 bases at J, leaving 12 bases unmatched. This CDR3 is built from 18 residues. Germline CDR1 reads SEHNR; CDR2 reads FQNEAQ (reference sequence). Written as DNA, the CDR3 is TGTGCCAGCAGCTTAGGGCCCCCAACAGGGGTGGTTAATTCACCCCTCCACTTT. Translating gives CASSLGPPTGVVNSPLHF.

The CDR3 protein is CASSYPGLAPYEQYF. The CDR3 bases are TGTGCCAGCAGTTACCCGGGACTAGCCCCCTACGAGCAGTACTTC. The chain combines TRBV6-6 with TRBJ2-7, with TRBD2 matching 9 bases. Per germline, CDR1 MNHNY and CDR2 SVGAGI (reference sequence). Germline trimming cut 2 bases from V and 2 bases from J; bases unmatched to any gene: 4. The CDR3 spans 15 residues.

The CDR3 DNA reads as TGCGCCAGCAGCTTGCAGGGCAAATCCGGGGAGCTGTTTTTT. This encodes CASSLQGKSGELFF. This chain links TRBV5-1 with TRBJ2-2, with D possibly being TRBD1 (5 bases). V shed 1 base and J shed 6 bases, with 10 bases lying between them. The germline V gene has CDR1 SGHRS and CDR2 YFSETQ. There are 14 residues in the CDR3.

The chain has TRBV4-3 and TRBJ1-6; TRBD1 agrees at 9 bases. Germline V CDR1 and CDR2: LGHNA, YSLEER. The CDR3 has 18 amino acids. V shed 0 bases and J 9 bases; nucleotides not matched to a gene: 12. In DNA form, the CDR3 reads TGCGCCAGCAGCCAAGAAATCGGAGGGACAGGGATATCTTCACCCCTCCACTTT. It encodes CASSQEIGGTGISSPLHF.

This clone has just a few counts. The CDR3 reads CASRGQGLDGEKLFF. The CDR3, as DNA: TGTGCCAGCAGGGGACAGGGGCTAGACGGTGAAAAACTGTTTTTT. The chain links TRBV2 to TRBJ1-4; 10 positions agree with TRBD1. With 6 bases clipped from V and 7 bases from J, the junction kept 8 bases outside the gene matches. This CDR3 region has 15 residues. Per germline, CDR1 SNHLY and CDR2 FYNNEI.

This clone appeared once. The rearrangement joins TRBV6-5 to TRBJ2-5; 8 bases line up with TRBD2. After removal of 5 bases from V and 1 base from J, the junction contained 3 bases not matched to a gene. Germline V gene lookup returns CDR1 MNHEY and CDR2 SVGAGI. CDR3 length equals 14 residues. The CDR3 sequence: CASSPGGAQETQYF. Written as DNA, the CDR3 is TGTGCCAGCAGTCCGGGGGGGGCCCAAGAGACCCAGTACTTC.

The chain is built from TRBV19 and TRBJ2-1, with a possible D match to TRBD1 (6 bases). Trimming cost V 3 bases and J 1 base, with 7 bases left between them. The CDR3 extends over 14 amino acids. Germline V lookup: CDR1 LNHDA, CDR2 SQIVND (reference sequence). CDR3 coding DNA: TGTGCCAGTAGTATCGGGACATCCTACAATGAGCAGTTCTTC. Amino acid sequence: CASSIGTSYNEQFF.

This chain joins TRBV7-2 and TRBJ1-4; 8 nucleotides align to TRBD1. The length of the CDR3 is 13 residues. Germline V CDR1 and CDR2: SGHTA, FQGNSA. Unmatched junction bases numbered 6, after V lost 5 bases and J lost 10 bases. As DNA, the CDR3 is TGTGCCAGCAGCCCTGGACAGGGCCGAAAACTGTTTTTT. It yields the protein CASSPGQGRKLFF.

The genes are TRBV4-2 and TRBJ1-4; D is unclear. Germline CDR1 and CDR2: LGHNA and YNFKEQ. With 4 bases removed from V and 0 bases from J, the gap between germline ends came to 6 bases. There are 14 residues in the CDR3. The DNA of the CDR3 is TGTGCCAGCAGCCGCGGGACAACTAATGAAAAACTGTTTTTT. It translates to CASSRGTTNEKLFF.

This clone showed up just once. The chain links TRBV15 to TRBJ1-1, with 7 bases lining up with TRBD1. This CDR3 contains 14 residues. The V gene's germline CDR1 is LNHNV and CDR2 YYDKDF (reference sequence). V dropped 2 bases and J dropped 11; count of bases not matched to a gene: 11. The CDR3 loop is CATSRSRHRGRAFF. The DNA of the CDR3 is TGTGCCACCAGCAGATCGAGGCACAGGGGTAGGGCTTTCTTT.

The chain recombines TRBV7-2 with TRBJ1-6, with 12 bases matching TRBD1. J was trimmed by 9 bases and V by 1 base; bases with no gene match: 4. From germline, CDR1 is SGHTA and CDR2 FQGNSA. This CDR3 is 16 amino acids long. The CDR3 bases are TGTGCCAGCAGCTTAGGGGGACAGGGGGCGCTTTCACCCCTCCACTTT. Amino acid sequence: CASSLGGQGALSPLHF.